Following are 24 T cell receptor beta chains from one sample sequenced in a study of beta chain features in type 1 diabetes. The study's findings and limits: Moderate but significant shortening of TCRB CDR3s was recorded in all four CD4+ subsets from Type 1 diabetes patients.

Since all of the isolated RNA was reverse transcribed, expressed TCRB transcripts were what got sequenced. The method was immunoSEQ multiplex PCR; TCRdb's version includes in-frame clones alone and lacks a portion of them. The sample has about 740,000 clones, around 15% seen once. These receptors' targets are unknown. What was sequenced was naive CD4+ T cells from blood. The receptors stem from a man aged 18 to 29 with type 1 diabetes.

The sample holds a few counts of this clone. The J gene is TRBJ2-7, the V gene TRBV29-1; tentatively, D is TRBD1 (6 bases). The V gene's germline CDR1 is SQVTM and CDR2 ANQGSEA. V was cut by 4 bases and J by 6 bases, with 13 bases left in between. The CDR3 loop spans 12 amino acids. The chain's CDR3 is CSVAQQGTEQYF. CDR3 nucleotide sequence: TGCAGCGTTGCACAACAGGGAACCGAGCAGTACTTC.

The chain couples TRBV9 to TRBJ1-1; possibly TRBD1 for D (5 bases). V lost 4 bases, J lost 1 base, and 17 bases lay in between. The CDR3 spans 16 residues. In germline, CDR1 is SGDLS, CDR2 YYNGEE. The DNA of the CDR3 is TGTGCCAGCAGCCCCTACGATTGGGGGACGAACACTGAAGCTTTCTTT. Its translation is CASSPYDWGTNTEAFF.

This clone has a handful of counts. The genes are TRBV7-9 and TRBJ2-7; possibly TRBD1 for D (6 bases). Trimming took 1 base from V and 3 from J, leaving 16 bases between them. The CDR3 has 16 residues. CDR1 and CDR2 (germline): SEHNR, FQNEAQ (reference sequence). The CDR3 spells CASSLVRGHGDYEQYF. The DNA for the CDR3 is TGTGCCAGCAGCTTAGTTCGGGGACACGGGGACTACGAGCAGTACTTC.

In its sample, this clone was seen a few times. CDR3 sequence (DNA): TGTGCCAGTAGTACCCAGGGGACCGGGACAGGATACTACGAGCAGTACTTC. Protein product: CASSTQGTGTGYYEQYF. V and J are TRBV19 and TRBJ2-7; the match to TRBD1 covers 8 bases. V trimming: 4 bases; J trimming: 3 bases; junction bases outside the gene matches: 14. This CDR3 contains 17 residues. Germline values: CDR1 LNHDA, CDR2 SQIVND (reference sequence).

The V call is TRBV11-2, the J call TRBJ2-6; D gene uncertain. There are 17 residues in the CDR3. With 5 bases removed from V and 0 bases from J, the gap between germline ends came to 14 bases. Germline V lookup: CDR1 SGHAT, CDR2 FQNNGV. CDR3 coding DNA: TGTGCCAGCAGCCCAAATTCCGTTCGCTCTGGGGCCAACGTCCTGACTTTC. Protein: CASSPNSVRSGANVLTF. The full variable domain, completed using reference TRBV11-2 and TRBJ2-6, is EAGVAQSPRYKIIEKRQSVAFWCNPISGHATLYWYQQILGQGPKLLIQFQNNGVVDDSQLPKDRFSAERLKGVDSTLKIQPAKLEDSAVYLCASSPNSVRSGANVLTFGAGSRLTVL.

The sample holds a few counts of this clone. The chain uses TRBV6-6 and TRBJ2-2; D is undetermined. Germline-derived CDR1 and CDR2 are MNHNY and SVGAGI (reference sequence). The CDR3 is 14 residues long. Trimming left V 0 bases short and J 6 bases short, with 8 bases between. The CDR3 nucleotides are TGTGCCAGCAGTTACTCGACTGCGGCCGGGGAGCTGTTTTTT. It translates to CASSYSTAAGELFF.

The V gene is TRBV10-3, the J gene TRBJ2-2, with D tentatively TRBD1 or TRBD2 (6 bases each). Germline V gives CDR1 ENHRY, CDR2 SYGVKD. The CDR3 contains 16 residues. V lost 6 bases, J lost 6 bases, and 20 bases lay in between. DNA of the CDR3: TGTGCCATCAGGCCAGAGGGGGGAATTAAGGCCGGGGAGCTGTTTTTT. The encoded protein is CAIRPEGGIKAGELFF.

This clone showed up just a few times. The V and J genes are TRBV29-1 and TRBJ1-4; D not certain. Trimming took off 0 bases at V and 13 bases at J, with 18 bases between the two ends. The CDR3 has 14 residues. Germline-derived CDR1 and CDR2 are SQVTM and ANQGSEA. The CDR3, as DNA: TGCAGCGTTGAAGAGTTCCCCTTTTCTCGGGGACTGTTTTTT. It yields the protein CSVEEFPFSRGLFF.

The genes are TRBV6-5 and TRBJ2-1; D gene ambiguous. The CDR3 has 13 residues. Germline assignment: CDR1 MNHEY and CDR2 SVGAGI. In DNA, the CDR3 is TGTGCAGTAGGGAAACTTACCTACAATGAGCAGTTCTTC. This translates into CAVGKLTYNEQFF.

This clone has only a few counts. The chain uses TRBV10-3 and TRBJ2-3; D gene unclear. This CDR3 has 16 amino acids. Trimming took off 3 bases at V and 3 bases at J, with 16 bases between the two ends. Germline V gene lookup returns CDR1 ENHRY and CDR2 SYGVKD. The CDR3 region has the DNA TGTGCCATCAGTGATGGTGGTACCCTCCGGACAGATACGCAGTATTTT. It specifies CAISDGGTLRTDTQYF.

This clone has only a few counts. V is TRBV29-1 and J is TRBJ1-4; D unresolved. Trimming took off 4 bases at V and 8 bases at J, with 8 bases between the two ends. The CDR3 runs 11 residues. Germline CDR1 SQVTM, CDR2 ANQGSEA. CDR3 nucleotide sequence: TGCAGCGTTGGAGAGAAGGAAAAACTGTTTTTT. Translated, it gives CSVGEKEKLFF.

This chain uses TRBV6-5 with TRBJ1-2; the match to TRBD1 covers 8 bases. CDR1 is MNHEY, CDR2 SVGAGI, per germline. The CDR3 extends over 14 amino acids. The trim removed 5 bases at V and 5 bases at J, leaving 7 bases unmatched. The CDR3 DNA reads TGTGCCAGCAGTCTTTCCGGGACAGGATATGGCTACACCTTC. The encoded protein is CASSLSGTGYGYTF.

This clone was recorded a few times. The chain couples TRBV18 to TRBJ2-5, with D perhaps matching TRBD2 (6 bases). Germline V gene lookup returns CDR1 KGHSH and CDR2 LQKENI. CDR3 length equals 13 residues. V was shortened by 6 bases and J by 4 bases, with 12 bases between the two germline ends. The chain's CDR3 is CASSYVEGETQYF. CDR3 DNA sequence: TGTGCCAGCTCGTATGTGGAGGGAGAGACCCAGTACTTC.

The V gene is TRBV20-1, the J gene TRBJ2-1; the D is unclear. Trimming took off 6 bases at V and 4 bases at J, with 7 bases between the two ends. CDR1 and CDR2 from the germline V gene are DFQATT and SNEGSKA (reference sequence). CDR3 size: 11 residues. The CDR3, as DNA: TGCAGTGCCCCGCGGTACAATGAGCAGTTCTTC. Residues: CSAPRYNEQFF.

This clone appeared a few times. CDR3 DNA: TGTGCCAGCTCACCGCTGGGACAGGGAAATCAGCCCCAGCATTTT. Protein: CASSPLGQGNQPQHF. The V gene is TRBV18, the J gene TRBJ1-5, with 9 bases aligning to TRBD1. The length of the CDR3 is 15 residues. The germline gives CDR1 KGHSH, CDR2 LQKENI. V was clipped by 3 bases and J by 4 bases; unmatched bases: 4. Combining the CDR3 with reference TRBV18 and TRBJ1-5 gives the whole variable domain NAGVMQNPRHLVRRRGQEARLRCSPMKGHSHVYWYRQLPEEGLKFMVYLQKENIIDESGMPKERFSAEFPKEGPSILRIQQVVRGDSAAYFCASSPLGQGNQPQHFGDGTRLSIL.

J is TRBJ1-3 and V is TRBV5-4, with D unresolved. Germline values: CDR1 SGHNT, CDR2 YYREEE (reference sequence). V was pared by 3 bases and J by 0 bases, with 10 bases between. The CDR3 totals 15 residues. Here the CDR3 reads CASSSPGASGNTIYF. DNA for the CDR3: TGTGCCAGCAGCTCCCCAGGAGCCTCTGGAAACACCATATATTTT.

In this sample, this clone turned up a few times. V and J are TRBV6-5 and TRBJ1-4; D ambiguous. Germline CDR1 reads MNHEY; CDR2 reads SVGAGI. V was cut by 5 bases and J by 8 bases, with 15 bases left in between. The CDR3 sequence is 14 residues long. CDR3 bases: TGTGCCAGCAGTGTCGCGAGGCGAGGAGAAAAACTGTTTTTT. Its translation is CASSVARRGEKLFF.

This chain connects TRBV6-5 to TRBJ2-3; 10 bases fit TRBD2. The CDR3 spans 14 residues. Germline CDR1 and CDR2: MNHEY and SVGAGI. The ends lost 6 bases at V and 6 bases at J; junction bases unmatched: 6. CDR3 region: CASRPSGGSDTQYF. DNA of the CDR3: TGTGCCAGCAGACCTAGCGGGGGTAGTGATACGCAGTATTTT.

The sample holds a few counts of this clone. This rearrangement joins TRBV7-2 to TRBJ1-5, with 7 nucleotides matching TRBD1. Germline V gives CDR1 SGHTA, CDR2 FQGNSA. There are 15 residues in the CDR3. V shed 5 bases, J shed 6 bases, and the junction held 10 bases outside the gene matches. CDR3 coding DNA: TGTGCCAGCAGCCCCCTGACAGGGATCAGTCAGCCCCAGCATTTT. Its translation: CASSPLTGISQPQHF.

There are a few counts of this clone. Other DNA sequences in this sample translate to the same CDR3. The rearrangement joins TRBV5-1 to TRBJ1-6, with TRBD1 as a possible D gene (6 bases). The CDR3 runs to 14 residues. V shed 0 bases and J shed 7 bases, with 8 bases lying between them. Per the germline V gene, CDR1 is SGHRS and CDR2 is YFSETQ. The CDR3 sequence: CASSLGQGNSPLHF. The CDR3 DNA follows: TGCGCCAGCAGCTTGGGGCAGGGGAATTCACCCCTCCACTTT.

This sequence joins TRBV7-9 and TRBJ1-1, with a weak D call TRBD1 (6 bases). The CDR3 length is 15 residues. Germline CDR1 and CDR2: SEHNR and FQNEAQ (reference sequence). The V and J ends lost 4 bases and 0 bases respectively, with 12 bases between them. CDR3 sequence: CASSWGDILNTEAFF. Here the CDR3 DNA reads TGTGCCAGCAGCTGGGGGGACATCCTGAACACTGAAGCTTTCTTT.

The V call is TRBV7-2, the J call TRBJ2-3, with a weak D call TRBD2 (5 bases). The V gene lost 6 bases and the J gene lost 6 bases, with 13 bases spanning the gap. The CDR3 runs to 13 residues. Germline values: CDR1 SGHTA, CDR2 FQGNSA. CDR3: CASRPGNEDTQYF. In DNA form, the CDR3 reads TGTGCCAGCAGGCCCGGGAACGAGGATACGCAGTATTTT.

The chain has TRBV13 and TRBJ2-7, with 7 bases identical to TRBD2. V lost 5 bases and J lost 6; bases outside the gene matches: 13. Germline lookup yields CDR1 PRHDT and CDR2 FYEKMQ (reference sequence). CDR3 length: 15 residues. CDR3 DNA: TGTGCCAGCAGCGCCTTGGGGGGGAAGGTAGTCGAGCAGTACTTC. Residues: CASSALGGKVVEQYF.

V is TRBV4-1 and J is TRBJ2-5; 7 bases fit TRBD1. The CDR3 totals 18 residues. The germline V gene has CDR1 MGHRA and CDR2 YSYEKL. V lost 1 base and J lost 0; bases outside the gene matches: 11. The chain's CDR3 is CASSQAPGQQLYQETQYF. The CDR3 region has the DNA TGCGCCAGCAGCCAAGCCCCGGGACAGCAATTGTACCAAGAGACCCAGTACTTC.